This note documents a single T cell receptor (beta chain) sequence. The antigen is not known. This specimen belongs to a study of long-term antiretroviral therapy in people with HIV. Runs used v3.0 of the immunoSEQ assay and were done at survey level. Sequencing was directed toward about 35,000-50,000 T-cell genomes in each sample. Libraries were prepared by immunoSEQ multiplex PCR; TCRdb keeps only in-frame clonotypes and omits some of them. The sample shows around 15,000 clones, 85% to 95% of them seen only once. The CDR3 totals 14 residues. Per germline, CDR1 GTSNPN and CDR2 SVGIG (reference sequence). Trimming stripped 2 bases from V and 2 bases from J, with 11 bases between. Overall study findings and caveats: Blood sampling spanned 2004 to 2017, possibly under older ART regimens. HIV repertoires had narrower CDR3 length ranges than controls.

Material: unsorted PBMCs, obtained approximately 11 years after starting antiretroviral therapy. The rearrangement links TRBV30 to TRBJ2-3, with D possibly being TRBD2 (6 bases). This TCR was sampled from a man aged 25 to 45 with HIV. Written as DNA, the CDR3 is TGTGCCTGGAGTACGGGGGTTCACACAGATACGCAGTATTTT. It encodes CAWSTGVHTDTQYF.